This T cell receptor (beta chain) derives from a study of graft-versus-host responses after intestinal transplantation. Study overall: Anti-thymocyte globulin induction preceded around 3 years of tacrolimus and steroid maintenance in all recipients. Study results and caveats: GvH clones turned up in recipient marrow; some had shown up first in ileum or blood. High graft-versus-host to host-versus-graft clonal ratios were found in allografts of patients who had graft-donor T cell macrochimerism.

The repertoire was sequenced with immunoSEQ multiplex PCR; TCRdb's copy has only in-frame clones and lacks some. The table includes about 120,000 clones, 85% to 95% detected once. As regards this clone: Its antigen is not identified.

This CDR3 is 12 amino acids long. V was cut by 2 bases and J by 3 bases, with 5 bases left in between. The germline V gene has CDR1 SGHDT and CDR2 YYEEEE. This receptor was identified in a human donor who received an intestinal transplant. Sequenced here: unstimulated CD8+ T cells sorted from spleen or lymph node cells, sampled before intestinal transplant. The V and J genes are TRBV5-6 and TRBJ1-1; D unresolved. The CDR3 region has the DNA TGTGCCAGCAGCTTAAGAGACACTGAAGCTTTCTTT. It yields the protein CASSLRDTEAFF. The variable domain in full, completed from reference TRBV5-6 and TRBJ1-1, reads DAGVTQSPTHLIKTRGQQVTLRCSPKSGHDTVSWYQQALGQGPQFIFQYYEEEERQRGNFPDRFSGHQFPNYSSELNVNALLLGDSALYLCASSLRDTEAFFGQGTRLTVV.